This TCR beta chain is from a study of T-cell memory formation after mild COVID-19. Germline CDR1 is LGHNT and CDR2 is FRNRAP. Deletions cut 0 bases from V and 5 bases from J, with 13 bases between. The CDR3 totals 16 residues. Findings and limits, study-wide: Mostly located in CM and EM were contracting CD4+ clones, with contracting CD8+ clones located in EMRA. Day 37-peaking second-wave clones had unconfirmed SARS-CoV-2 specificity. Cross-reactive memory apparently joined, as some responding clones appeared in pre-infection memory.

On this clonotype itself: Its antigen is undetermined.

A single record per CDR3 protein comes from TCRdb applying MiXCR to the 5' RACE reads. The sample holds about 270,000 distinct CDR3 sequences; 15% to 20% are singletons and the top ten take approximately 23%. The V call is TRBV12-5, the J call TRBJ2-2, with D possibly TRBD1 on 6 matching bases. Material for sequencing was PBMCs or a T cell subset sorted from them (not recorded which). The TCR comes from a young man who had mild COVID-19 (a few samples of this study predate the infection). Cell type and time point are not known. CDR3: CASGLVVRGKTGELFF. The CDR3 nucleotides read TGTGCTAGTGGTTTGGTAGTCAGGGGTAAAACCGGGGAGCTGTTTTTT. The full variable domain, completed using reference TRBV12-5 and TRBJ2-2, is DARVTQTPRHKVTEMGQEVTMRCQPILGHNTVFWYRQTMMQGLELLAYFRNRAPLDDSGMPKDRFSAEMPDATLATLKIQPSEPRDSAVYFCASGLVVRGKTGELFFGEGSRLTVL.